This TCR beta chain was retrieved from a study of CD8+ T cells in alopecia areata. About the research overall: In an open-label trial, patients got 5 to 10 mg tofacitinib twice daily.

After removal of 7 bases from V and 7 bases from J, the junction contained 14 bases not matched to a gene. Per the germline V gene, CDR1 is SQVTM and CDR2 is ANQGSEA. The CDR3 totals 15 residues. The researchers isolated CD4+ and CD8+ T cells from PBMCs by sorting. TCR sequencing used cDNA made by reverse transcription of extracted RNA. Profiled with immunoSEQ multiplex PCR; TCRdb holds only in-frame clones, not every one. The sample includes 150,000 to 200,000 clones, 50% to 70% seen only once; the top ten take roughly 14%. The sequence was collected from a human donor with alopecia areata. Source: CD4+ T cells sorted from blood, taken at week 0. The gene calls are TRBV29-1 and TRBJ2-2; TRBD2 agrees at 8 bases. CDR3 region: CSGASVAGGGGELFF. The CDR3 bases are TGCAGCGGGGCGTCAGTGGCGGGGGGCGGCGGGGAGCTGTTTTTT.